The rows below give T cell receptor beta chains drawn from one sample of a study of Graves' ophthalmopathy and Graves' hyperthyroidism. Each CDR3 protein gets one entry after TCRdb re-called the multiplex PCR reads with MiXCR. The profile shows roughly 350,000 distinct CDR3 sequences, 17% of them singletons. Sequenced: peripheral blood. The receptors here all came from an adult woman with stable Graves' hyperthyroidism. Both conserved end residues are part of each CDR3.

>TRBJ1-1|TRBV3-1
CASSVIQGTEAFF
>TRBJ2-5|TRBV30
CAWSVARTSGRASRQETQYF
>TRBJ2-7|TRBV12-3/TRBV12-4
CASSGGDRGADEQYF
>TRBJ2-7|TRBV28
CASSQLTSLGLPYEQYF
>TRBJ1-2|TRBV20-1
CSAREGGDYGYTF
>TRBJ2-7|TRBV2
CASRGTSSLPEQYF
>TRBJ2-7|TRBV4-3
CASSQAAGREQYF
>TRBJ2-2|TRBV6-2/TRBV6-3
CASSHIKENTGELFF
>TRBJ1-1|TRBV6-2/TRBV6-3
CASSYSWTEAFF
>TRBJ1-5|TRBV6-1
CASSMGSRLGSNQPQHF
>TRBJ2-6|TRBV7-6
CASSSQGPVLTF
>TRBJ1-2|TRBV28
CASSWVGSNYGYTF
>TRBJ2-7|TRBV4-1
CASSQTPSGYYEQYF
>TRBJ2-2|TRBV3-1
CASSQAHLTGELLF
>TRBJ2-7|TRBV6-1
CASSEPPTDYYEQYF
>TRBJ1-5|TRBV7-3
CASSQDRVNQPQHF
>TRBJ2-2|TRBV12-3/TRBV12-4
CASHRGGELFF
>TRBJ2-7|TRBV5-6
CVSTSVGASEQYF
>TRBJ2-7|TRBV25-1
CATGGLGGEQYF
>TRBJ1-1|TRBV4-3
CASSRERSSYRNTEAFF
>TRBJ2-5|TRBV11-2
CASSLQRGARQETQYF
>TRBJ1-1|TRBV30
CAWSGAGGEAFF
>TRBJ1-6|TRBV7-2
CASSPTGNSPLHF
>TRBJ2-7|TRBV6-2/TRBV6-3
CASSLGTSGGREQYF
>TRBJ2-3|TRBV28
CASRERLAGVTDTQYF
>TRBJ2-4|TRBV24-1
CATSDPKAGTQNIQYF
>TRBJ2-5|TRBV7-8
CASSWDRPEETQYF
>TRBJ2-7|TRBV7-9
CASSSKGPFSYEQYF
>TRBJ2-2|TRBV4-1
CASSQLAGSRWWAGELFF
>TRBJ1-3|TRBV12-5
CASGLVRVRGPGNTIYF
>TRBJ1-1|TRBV19
CASSPAVFTEAFF
>TRBJ1-1|TRBV15
CATSRGETGRNTEAFF
>TRBJ2-2|TRBV14
CASSPAGTGAAGELFF
>TRBJ1-1|TRBV6-1
CASSEWDRGTEAFF
>TRBJ2-7|TRBV20-1
CSARDRDLPYEQYF
>TRBJ2-2|TRBV9
CASSTWGGKGTGELFF
>TRBJ2-7|TRBV7-2
CASSSIGPYEQYF
>TRBJ2-2|TRBV20-1
CSAKGTSGVGGELFF
>TRBJ1-1|TRBV5-4
CASSLTGTTEAFF
>TRBJ2-2|TRBV12-3/TRBV12-4
CASIKTSVNTGELFF
>TRBJ2-2|TRBV19
CASTPGQGAGELFF
>TRBJ2-2|TRBV6-1
CASSIGRLDTGELFF
>TRBJ2-5|TRBV29-1
CSVDAWDRGEETQYF
>TRBJ1-2|TRBV7-2
CASSLTGGPGYTF
>TRBJ1-5|TRBV3-1
CASSQVHSPNQPQHF
>TRBJ1-2|TRBV7-9
CASSLGQGHGYTF
>TRBJ2-7|TRBV28
CASLDSLGVEQYF
>TRBJ1-1|TRBV11-1
CASSWGTGPMNTEAFF
>TRBJ2-7|TRBV12-3/TRBV12-4
CASSLEEGASHEQYF
>TRBJ2-5|TRBV27
CASRWGPGETQYF
>TRBJ2-7|TRBV7-9
CASSLGAYYEQYF
>TRBJ2-2|TRBV6-1
CASRGQGWTGELFF
>TRBJ2-2|TRBV7-2
CASRPGLAANTGELFF
>TRBJ2-2|TRBV4-2
CASTTHRTSGRSRSFGELFF
>TRBJ2-5|TRBV6-5
CASSYSYPGLAIQETQYF